The 27 T cell receptor beta chains reported below all come from one sample, sequenced in a study of T cells in women clearing cervical HPV infection (dated by TCRdb to the late 2010s). Library construction relied on the immunoSEQ multiplex PCR assay. In TCRdb, the immuneACCESS table is reduced to in-frame sequences with V and J assigned. These tables do not hold every clone; where another copy was compared, an unresolved V gene accounts for under half, and the others remain unexplained. This sample's table contains more than 20,000 clones. Jointly, the top ten make up 2% to 3% of the sample. Sequencing input: blood buffy coat. These receptor sequences come from a woman aged 18 to 75 with a cervical HPV16 infection that either progressed to CIN3+ or cleared (not recorded which).

A word on this clone: The DNA ends 3 residues before the CDR3 does, and the rest of the CDR3 is filled in from the germline J gene. J is TRBJ1-4 and V is TRBV20-1; tentative D call: TRBD1 (5 bases). Germline values: CDR1 DFQATT, CDR2 SNEGSKA (reference sequence). The V end was cut by 5 bases, the J end by 2 bases, with 12 bases between. The CDR3 covers 14 residues. The covered CDR3 bases are TGCAGTGCTCCGTTTGGGGGGACTAATGAAAAA. It is translated as CSAPFGGTNEK. The CDR3 in full is CSAPFGGTNEKLFF.

To note about this clone: The CDR3 extends 3 residues past the end of the read, so its final part is completed from the germline J gene. The rearrangement joins TRBV10-2 to TRBJ1-1; no firm D call. The V gene lost 3 bases and the J gene lost 0 bases, with 5 bases spanning the gap. The CDR3 runs to 13 residues. Germline V CDR1 and CDR2: WSHSY, SAAADI. CDR3 loop: CASSDSLNTEAFF. The CDR3 DNA, read in part, is TGCGCCAGCAGTGACAGTTTGAACACTGAA.

In the case of this clone: Coverage ceases 3 residues before the CDR3 finishes, and the germline J gene fills in the end. The J gene is TRBJ1-3, the V gene TRBV7-2, with D hard to call. The CDR3 length is 13 residues. CDR1 is SGHTA, CDR2 FQGNSA, per germline. V was trimmed by 4 bases and J by 1 base, leaving 5 bases between them. CDR3 residues: CASSSISGNTIYF. Partial CDR3 DNA: TGTGCCAGCAGCTCTATTTCTGGAAACACC.

Note on this clone: The read gets to within 3 residues of the CDR3 end, and the germline J gene fills in the rest. V gene TRBV2 combines with J gene TRBJ2-3; 9 bases are a match to TRBD1. Germline assignment: CDR1 SNHLY and CDR2 FYNNEI. This CDR3 is built from 14 residues. The CDR3: CASRLTGGGQPQYF. CDR3 DNA, as far as it was read: TGTGCCAGCAGGTTGACAGGGGGAGGTCAGCCG.

A word on this clone: The CDR3 is cut off 3 residues early in the read; its end comes from the germline J gene. J is TRBJ1-2 and V is TRBV2, with a tentative D call TRBD1 (5 bases). The CDR3 has 12 amino acids. V lost 4 bases, J lost 7 bases, and 10 bases lay in between. Germline CDR1 and CDR2: SNHLY and FYNNEI. The CDR3 spells CASSGQGIGYTF. The CDR3 bases that were read are TGTGCCAGCAGTGGGCAGGGTATTGGC.

With regard to this clone: The CDR3 goes on 3 residues after the read ends, and that part is filled in from the germline J gene. The V and J genes are TRBV5-1 and TRBJ1-2; 10 bases fit TRBD1. The CDR3 is made up of 14 amino acids. The germline V gene has CDR1 SGHRS and CDR2 YFSETQ. J lost 6 bases, V lost 7 bases, and 9 bases had no gene match. CDR3 sequence reads: CASRMETGGDGYTF. The DNA read from the CDR3 is TGCGCCAGCCGCATGGAGACAGGGGGCGATGGC.

Comment on this clone: The read ends 3 residues before the CDR3 terminus; that terminus is restored from the germline J gene. The V call is TRBV18, the J call TRBJ2-1; 8 nucleotides align to TRBD2. V shed 3 bases and J 7 bases; nucleotides not matched to a gene: 11. This CDR3 spans 16 amino acids. Germline CDR1 KGHSH, CDR2 LQKENI. CDR3: CASSPPNSRGRNEQFF. CDR3 DNA, as far as it was read: TGTGCCAGCTCACCCCCCAATTCCCGCGGGAGGAATGAG.

As regards this clone: The read ends 3 residues shy of where the CDR3 ends; the end is completed using the germline J gene. The chain employs TRBV30 and TRBJ1-4; a weak D match, TRBD1 (5 bases). CDR1 is GTSNPN and CDR2 is SVGIG in the germline V gene (reference sequence). There are 13 residues in the CDR3. CDR3 sequence: CAWSVDSNSPLFF. CDR3 DNA, as far as it was read: TGTGCCTGGAGTGTAGACAGTAATTCACCA.

To note about this clone: The read ends 3 residues before the CDR3 terminus; that terminus is restored from the germline J gene. The V gene is TRBV28, the J gene TRBJ1-2; D is possibly TRBD1 (5 bases). Germline V gene sequence: CDR1 MDHEN, CDR2 SYDVKM. The CDR3 sequence is 11 residues long. The ends were cut back, 6 bases at V and 3 bases at J, with 5 bases in the middle. CDR3 DNA (partial): TGTGCCAGCAGACAGGACTATGGC. This gives the protein CASRQDYG. The entire CDR3 protein reads CASRQDYGYTF.

The CDR3 sequence is CASSLTRGGELFF. CDR3 DNA (partial): TGTGCCAGCAGTTTAACCAGGGGTGGGGAG. The gene calls are TRBV28 and TRBJ2-2, with D possibly matching TRBD1 (6 bases). Read coverage stops 3 residues before the CDR3 terminus; the germline J gene supplies the remainder. This CDR3 spans 13 amino acids. Trimming cost V 2 bases and J 8 bases, with 9 bases left between them. CDR1 and CDR2 from the germline V gene are MDHEN and SYDVKM.

With regard to this clone: The read gets to within 3 residues of the CDR3 end, and the germline J gene fills in the rest. This chain uses TRBV7-8 with TRBJ2-5; perhaps TRBD1 as D (6 bases). The CDR3 extends over 16 amino acids. V was shortened by 3 bases and J by 5 bases, with 19 bases between the two germline ends. Germline CDR1 SGHVS, CDR2 FQNEAQ. CDR3 DNA (partial): TGTGCCAGCAGCTTGCTCCGGGTCAGGGGATTCGAGACC. Protein: CASSLLRVRGFET. The entire CDR3 sequence reads CASSLLRVRGFETQYF.

Comments on this clone: The CDR3 goes on 3 residues after the read ends, and that part is filled in from the germline J gene. The rearrangement uses TRBV19 and TRBJ2-3, with no clear D. The germline V gene has CDR1 LNHDA and CDR2 SQIVND (reference sequence). This CDR3 is built from 13 residues. Trimming shortened V by 5 bases and J by 4 bases, and 10 bases separated the two germline ends. Partial CDR3 DNA: TGTGCCAGTAGTCCAGGTGTGGCAGATACG. This gives the protein CASSPGVADT. The whole CDR3 sequence is CASSPGVADTQYF.

Points on this clone: The CDR3 goes on 3 residues after the read ends, and that part is filled in from the germline J gene. The chain employs TRBV18 and TRBJ2-2, with a weak D call TRBD2 (6 bases). CDR3 length: 14 residues. The germline V gene has CDR1 KGHSH and CDR2 LQKENI. CDR3 amino acids: CASSPSGDNSPLFF. The covered CDR3 bases are TGTGCCAGCTCACCTTCGGGGGATAATTCGCCG.

Turning to this clone: Read data end 3 residues before the CDR3 end; the end is taken from the germline J gene. The chain uses TRBV7-2 and TRBJ1-2, with D hard to call. The germline V gene has CDR1 SGHTA and CDR2 FQGNSA. CDR3 length: 14 residues. The CDR3 loop reads CASSDRTGSDTYTF. Incomplete CDR3 DNA: TGTGCCAGCAGCGACCGGACTGGTTCAGATACC.

About this clone itself: Read sequence stops 3 residues before the CDR3 end, and the germline J gene provides the missing end. The genes are TRBV4-1 and TRBJ1-1; 7 bases are a match to TRBD1. V gave up 2 bases and J gave up 2 bases; unmatched junction bases: 5. There are 15 residues in the CDR3. Per the germline V gene, CDR1 is MGHRA and CDR2 is YSYEKL. The sequenced part of the CDR3 DNA is TGCGCCAGCAGCCAACATGACAGGGAAAACACTGAA. Residues: CASSQHDRENTE. The complete CDR3 protein is CASSQHDRENTEAFF.

A note on this clone: The read halts 3 residues ahead of the CDR3 end, with the missing end drawn from the germline J gene. J is TRBJ1-3 and V is TRBV14; D unresolved. V lost 4 bases, J lost 7 bases, and 17 bases lay in between. Germline CDR1 reads SGHDN; CDR2 reads FVKESK. This CDR3 is built from 15 residues. The CDR3 spells CASSPRAGEWNTIYF. The part of the CDR3 DNA that was read is TGTGCCAGCAGCCCCCGGGCCGGGGAGTGGAACACC.

As for this clone: The read halts 3 residues ahead of the CDR3 end, with the missing end drawn from the germline J gene. V is TRBV5-6 and J is TRBJ1-2, with D possibly matching TRBD1 (6 bases). The V and J ends lost 2 bases and 7 bases respectively, with 18 bases between them. This CDR3 region has 15 residues. The germline V gene encodes CDR1 SGHDT and CDR2 YYEEEE. The covered CDR3 bases are TGTGCCAGCAGCTTTACAGGGTCCCTCCTGCGTGGC. Translating gives CASSFTGSLLRG. From start to end, the CDR3 is CASSFTGSLLRGYTF.

Here the CDR3 reads CASSFGGTSGILTDTQYF. CDR3 DNA (partial): TGTGCCAGCAGCTTCGGGGGGACTAGCGGGATCCTCACAGATACG. The V gene is TRBV13, the J gene TRBJ2-3, with 13 bases matching TRBD2. The read ends 3 residues before the CDR3 terminus; that terminus is restored from the germline J gene. The CDR3 has 18 amino acids. Germline lookup yields CDR1 PRHDT and CDR2 FYEKMQ (reference sequence). Losses at the gene ends were 3 bases for V and 2 bases for J; bases not matched to a gene: 8.

Comments on this clone: The read ends 3 residues shy of where the CDR3 ends; the end is completed using the germline J gene. The chain uses TRBV5-1 and TRBJ2-5, with D unclear. CDR1 SGHRS and CDR2 YFSETQ come from the germline V gene. V was clipped by 0 bases and J by 3 bases, with 9 bases between them. CDR3 length equals 14 residues. Here the CDR3 reads CASSLVSQEETQYF. Incomplete CDR3 DNA: TGCGCCAGCAGCTTGGTGTCACAAGAAGAGACC.

Details on this clone: With the read ending 3 residues before the CDR3 end, the germline J gene is used to fill in that end. The genes are TRBV18 and TRBJ2-7; TRBD1 matches at 9 bases. V lost 2 bases and J lost 5; bases outside the gene matches: 10. The CDR3 is 16 amino acids. CDR1 and CDR2 (germline): KGHSH, LQKENI. The sequenced CDR3 bases are TGTGCCAGCTCACCATGGGTGGGGACAGGGTCCCACGAG. Its protein product is CASSPWVGTGSHE. The complete CDR3 sequence is CASSPWVGTGSHEQYF. The full variable domain, completed using reference TRBV18 and TRBJ2-7, is NAGVMQNPRHLVRRRGQEARLRCSPMKGHSHVYWYRQLPEEGLKFMVYLQKENIIDESGMPKERFSAEFPKEGPSILRIQQVVRGDSAAYFCASSPWVGTGSHEQYFGPGTRLTVT.

In the case of this clone: The read comes to an end 3 residues before the CDR3 does, leaving the germline J gene to fill in the end. V usage is TRBV7-2 and J usage is TRBJ2-3, with 8 bases matching TRBD1. Germline V CDR1 and CDR2: SGHTA, FQGNSA. The CDR3 runs to 14 residues. Incomplete CDR3 DNA: TGTGCCAGCAGTTCAGGACAGGGCAATCAGCCG. Its protein product is CASSSGQGNQP. The entire CDR3 protein reads CASSSGQGNQPQYF.

Note on this clone: The read terminates 3 residues before the CDR3 end, so the remaining end is supplied by the germline J gene. V and J are TRBV7-9 and TRBJ1-2; no reliable D call. The CDR3 spans 14 residues. The V gene's germline CDR1 is SEHNR and CDR2 FQNEAQ (reference sequence). The part of the CDR3 DNA that was read is TGTGCCAGCAGCCCCCCGTACGGGAGCGGCGAC. Amino acids: CASSPPYGSGD. The CDR3, in full, reads CASSPPYGSGDYTF.

As concerns this clone: Read sequence stops 3 residues before the CDR3 end, and the germline J gene provides the missing end. J is TRBJ1-1 and V is TRBV19; TRBD1 aligns across 9 bases. CDR3 length: 14 amino acids. CDR1 and CDR2 from the germline V gene are LNHDA and SQIVND (reference sequence). CDR3 loop: CASSIQRDREEAFF. Partial CDR3 DNA: TGTGCCAGTAGTATACAACGGGACAGGGAAGAA.

This clone ranks as medium-sized (0.01 to 0.1%) in terms of frequency. The read ends 3 residues before the CDR3 terminus; that terminus is restored from the germline J gene. The V gene is TRBV7-3, the J gene TRBJ2-2, with D perhaps TRBD1 or TRBD2 (5 bases each). V was cut by 5 bases and J by 2 bases, with 18 bases left in between. Per the germline V gene, CDR1 is SGHTA and CDR2 is FQGTGA. CDR3 length: 17 residues. The CDR3 sequence is CASSHPEAGSNTGELFF. The sequenced CDR3 bases are TGTGCCAGCAGCCATCCTGAGGCAGGGAGTAACACCGGGGAG.

As concerns this clone: The read falls 3 residues short of the CDR3 end, and the missing part is taken from the germline J gene. V gene TRBV5-6 combines with J gene TRBJ1-5; perhaps TRBD1 as D (5 bases). Per germline, CDR1 SGHDT and CDR2 YYEEEE. CDR3 length: 15 residues. The V gene lost 4 bases and the J gene lost 5 bases, with 16 bases spanning the gap. The CDR3 DNA, read in part, is TGTGCCAGCAGCCAAACAGGAGCGGGCGATCAGCCC. The encoded protein is CASSQTGAGDQP. The full CDR3 reads CASSQTGAGDQPQHF. The full variable domain, rest sourced from reference TRBV5-6 and TRBJ1-5, is DAGVTQSPTHLIKTRGQQVTLRCSPKSGHDTVSWYQQALGQGPQFIFQYYEEEERQRGNFPDRFSGHQFPNYSSELNVNALLLGDSALYLCASSQTGAGDQPQHFGDGTRLSIL.

As to this clone: Coverage ceases 3 residues before the CDR3 finishes, and the germline J gene fills in the end. The gene calls are TRBV6-4 and TRBJ1-1; 12 bases agree with TRBD1. The CDR3 is 14 amino acids. V trimming: 5 bases; J trimming: 6 bases; junction bases outside the gene matches: 4. In germline, CDR1 is MRHNA, CDR2 SNTAGT. CDR3 in amino acids: CASSPGQGAAEAFF. CDR3 DNA (partial): TGTGCCAGCAGTCCGGGACAGGGGGCGGCTGAA.

Worth noting for this clone: The CDR3 goes on 3 residues after the read ends, and that part is filled in from the germline J gene. V gene TRBV13 combines with J gene TRBJ1-2; 9 nucleotides line up with TRBD1. There are 15 residues in the CDR3. With 0 bases clipped from V and 5 bases from J, the junction kept 4 bases outside the gene matches. CDR1 is PRHDT, CDR2 FYEKMQ, per germline (reference sequence). CDR3 in amino acids: CASSLGTGGLYGYTF. The DNA read from the CDR3 is TGTGCCAGCAGCTTAGGGACAGGGGGACTTTATGGC. Looking up the rest from reference TRBV13 and TRBJ1-2 gives the full variable domain: AAGVIQSPRHLIKEKRETATLKCYPIPRHDTVYWYQQGPGQDPQFLISFYEKMQSDKGSIPDRFSAQQFSDYHSELNMSSLELGDSALYFCASSLGTGGLYGYTFGSGTRLTVV.